Below, 27 T cell receptor beta chains from the same sample are listed, as sequenced in a study of identical twins. Each CDR3 protein is one row after TCRdb ran MiXCR on the 5' RACE reads. Among a few hundred thousand distinct CDR3 sequences listed, 13% to 15% were seen once. In addition, the sample was reused for a study of yellow fever vaccine responses in identical twins.

The sequenced sample was CD4+ T cells sorted from blood. The receptors stem from a woman aged 18-29 years in good health.

The CDR3 DNA follows: TGTGCCAGCAGTAACAGGGGTAGAAACACCATATATTTT. It translates to CASSNRGRNTIYF. V and J are TRBV6-5 and TRBJ1-3, with 7 bases that match TRBD1. Germline CDR1 and CDR2: MNHEY and SVGAGI. V shed 5 bases, J shed 5 bases, and the junction held 3 bases outside the gene matches. The CDR3 spans 13 residues.

The CDR3 loop reads CSVQFVDTQYF. Written as DNA, the CDR3 is TGCAGCGTCCAGTTCGTAGATACGCAGTATTTT. This rearrangement joins TRBV29-1 to TRBJ2-3, with D hard to call. Germline values: CDR1 SQVTM, CDR2 ANQGSEA. The CDR3 spans 11 residues. Trimming took off 6 bases at V and 5 bases at J, with 9 bases between the two ends.

The chain carries TRBV9 and TRBJ1-1; 7 bases agree with TRBD1. V lost 6 bases and J lost 3; bases outside the gene matches: 8. Per germline, CDR1 SGDLS and CDR2 YYNGEE. This CDR3 region has 14 residues. CDR3 sequence reads: CASNLGGQYTEAFF. DNA for the CDR3: TGTGCCAGCAATTTAGGGGGCCAGTACACTGAAGCTTTCTTT.

This sequence joins TRBV4-1 and TRBJ1-1; unclear D gene. The V and J ends lost 1 base and 0 bases respectively, with 6 bases between them. The CDR3 length is 14 residues. The germline V gene encodes CDR1 MGHRA and CDR2 YSYEKL. CDR3 DNA sequence: TGCGCCAGCAGCCAAGGGCCAGTGAACACTGAAGCTTTCTTT. Residues: CASSQGPVNTEAFF.

The chain recombines TRBV5-1 with TRBJ2-7; D could derive from TRBD1 or TRBD2 (5 bases each). The CDR3 is 17 amino acids. From germline, CDR1 is SGHRS and CDR2 YFSETQ. V lost 0 bases and J lost 7, with 23 bases in between. As DNA, the CDR3 is TGCGCCAGCAGCTTGGGTGGTCGAGGGGCCACGGAGAGGGAGCAGTACTTC. The encoded protein is CASSLGGRGATEREQYF.

In its sample, this clonotype was seen a few times. The CDR3 loop reads CSVGGGYNEQFF. Here the CDR3 DNA reads TGCAGCGTGGGGGGAGGCTACAATGAGCAGTTCTTC. This chain joins TRBV29-1 and TRBJ2-1; D possibly corresponds to TRBD2 (6 bases). CDR1 and CDR2 from the germline V gene are SQVTM and ANQGSEA. V was cut by 6 bases and J by 3 bases, with 9 bases left in between. CDR3 length: 12 residues.

The V call is TRBV20-1, the J call TRBJ2-5; the D call may be TRBD1 or TRBD2 (5 bases each). This CDR3 is 11 amino acids long. CDR1 and CDR2 (germline): DFQATT, SNEGSKA (reference sequence). The CDR3 region is CRVERGETQYF. The DNA for the CDR3 is TGCAGGGTCGAGAGGGGCGAGACCCAGTACTTC.

This chain joins TRBV29-1 and TRBJ2-2, with D possibly TRBD2 on 5 matching bases. CDR3 length: 10 amino acids. Germline CDR1 reads SQVTM; CDR2 reads ANQGSEA. In DNA, the CDR3 is TGCATCGCCCGGGACGGGGAGCTGTTTTTT. Translating gives CIARDGELFF.

The rearrangement uses TRBV7-2 and TRBJ2-7; TRBD2 is a possible D gene (5 bases). The CDR3 sequence is 12 residues long. V lost 3 bases and J lost 7, with 10 bases in between. Germline V CDR1 and CDR2: SGHTA, FQGNSA. CDR3 amino acids: CASSFLSGEQYF. In DNA form, the CDR3 reads TGTGCCAGCAGCTTTTTGTCGGGGGAGCAGTACTTC.

The V call is TRBV12-3 or TRBV12-4, the J call TRBJ2-2; TRBD2 aligns across 11 bases. V lost 3 bases to trimming and J lost 6 bases; unmatched junction nucleotides: 3. The CDR3 is 15 amino acids. CDR3 DNA: TGTGCCAGCAGTTTCGGGACTAGCGGTTCCGGGGAGCTGTTTTTT. Amino acid sequence: CASSFGTSGSGELFF.

The chain links TRBV6-1 to TRBJ2-2; 11 nucleotides match TRBD2. The CDR3 loop spans 16 amino acids. After removal of 6 bases from V and 2 bases from J, the junction contained 5 bases not matched to a gene. CDR1 and CDR2 (germline): MNHNS, SASEGT. The CDR3 is CASSKTSGGNTGELFF. The CDR3 region has the DNA TGTGCCAGCAGCAAAACTAGCGGGGGTAACACCGGGGAGCTGTTTTTT.

This clonotype was found a few times. This sequence joins TRBV12-3 or TRBV12-4 and TRBJ1-6; weak D call: TRBD1 (5 bases). V was pared by 0 bases and J by 12 bases, with 15 bases between. The CDR3 loop spans 15 amino acids. The CDR3 DNA sequence: TGTGCCAGCAGTTTAGCGCTGGGCATGGGGGAACCCCTCCACTTT. Residues: CASSLALGMGEPLHF.

The chain couples TRBV21-1 to TRBJ2-7; TRBD1, the table's D call, was not compared with the DNA. TRBV21-1 is given as a pseudogene. The CDR3 is 18 amino acids. CDR3 in DNA: TGTGCCAGCAGCAAAGTCCTGGGCAGAGCGGACAGGGATGCCGAGCAGTACTTC. This translates into CASSKVLGRADRDAEQYF.

This clonotype was detected a few times. CDR3 nucleotide sequence: TGCGCCAGCAGCGATACCATCGGGGACTCGGCCCACAATGAGCAGTTCTTC. Amino acid sequence: CASSDTIGDSAHNEQFF. The chain employs TRBV5-1 and TRBJ2-1; TRBD2 might be the D (6 bases). V lost 4 bases to trimming and J lost 5 bases, with 22 bases between them. The CDR3 is 17 residues long. Germline V CDR1 and CDR2: SGHRS, YFSETQ. Full variable domain (remainder filled in from reference TRBV5-1 and TRBJ2-1): KAGVTQTPRYLIKTRGQQVTLSCSPISGHRSVSWYQQTPGQGLQFLFEYFSETQRNKGNFPGRFSGRQFSNSRSEMNVSTLELGDSALYLCASSDTIGDSAHNEQFFGPGTRLTVL.

This chain links TRBV24-1 with TRBJ2-7; D not certain. Germline V lookup: CDR1 KGHDR, CDR2 SFDVKD. V was shortened by 1 base and J by 5 bases, with 2 bases between the two germline ends. The CDR3 length is 11 residues. The CDR3 DNA follows: TGTGCCACCAGTGATTTTCACGAGCAGTACTTC. Its translation is CATSDFHEQYF.

Only a few counts were recorded for this clonotype. The CDR3 DNA reads as TGTGCCAGCAGCAAGATGCCCGGGACAGGGCCTTACGAGCAGTACTTC. Protein sequence: CASSKMPGTGPYEQYF. The chain joins TRBV21-1 to TRBJ2-7; TRBD1 is the table's D call, not checked against the DNA. TRBV21-1 is a documented pseudogene. This CDR3 spans 16 amino acids.

The J gene is TRBJ2-5, the V gene TRBV5-1; D might be TRBD2 (5 bases). CDR1 is SGHRS and CDR2 is YFSETQ in the germline V gene. Deletions cut 0 bases from V and 1 base from J, with 7 bases between. This CDR3 has 14 residues. The CDR3 bases are TGCGCCAGCAGCTTGGGTGAGGGCCAAGAGACCCAGTACTTC. Its translation: CASSLGEGQETQYF.

This chain's CDR3 is CASSPGRTESYEQYF. Here the CDR3 DNA reads TGTGCCAGCAGCCCTGGACGGACCGAATCCTACGAGCAGTACTTC. The chain links TRBV12-3 or TRBV12-4 to TRBJ2-7; D unclear. The CDR3 contains 15 residues. V was trimmed by 6 bases and J by 1 base, leaving 16 bases between them.

This clonotype was seen ten or more times. The V call is TRBV20-1, the J call TRBJ2-1; TRBD2 aligns across 8 bases. This CDR3 has 15 residues. Looked up from germline, CDR1 is DFQATT and CDR2 is SNEGSKA (reference sequence). V lost 7 bases and J lost 0; bases outside the gene matches: 8. The CDR3 loop is CSVIAGPHSYNEQFF. DNA of the CDR3: TGCAGTGTTATAGCGGGGCCTCACTCCTACAATGAGCAGTTCTTC.

This clonotype has a single count. The rearrangement uses TRBV2 and TRBJ2-5; 9 bases are shared with TRBD1. The CDR3 totals 13 residues. CDR1 is SNHLY, CDR2 FYNNEI, per germline. With 6 bases clipped from V and 5 bases from J, the junction kept 4 bases outside the gene matches. CDR3 in amino acids: CASRPGTGETQYF. CDR3 in DNA: TGTGCCAGCAGGCCCGGGACAGGGGAGACCCAGTACTTC.

This clonotype came up a few times. The chain links TRBV6-5 to TRBJ1-2; 8 nucleotides line up with TRBD1. The junction had 7 bases not matched to a gene; V was cut back by 5 bases and J by 5 bases. The germline V gene has CDR1 MNHEY and CDR2 SVGAGI. The CDR3 length is 14 residues. The CDR3 protein is CASSIQQGEYGYTF. In nucleotides, the CDR3 is TGTGCCAGCAGTATACAACAGGGGGAATATGGCTACACCTTC.

In this sample, this clonotype turned up a few times. The chain has TRBV7-8 and TRBJ1-6; 7 positions match TRBD1. This CDR3 spans 17 amino acids. CDR1 SGHVS and CDR2 FQNEAQ come from the germline V gene. V gave up 0 bases and J gave up 5 bases; unmatched junction bases: 7. In DNA, the CDR3 is TGTGCCAGCAGCTTAGCAGCTGAGGGGGCCAATAATTCACCCCTCCACTTT. Amino acids: CASSLAAEGANNSPLHF.

A few counts support this clonotype. The chain employs TRBV5-1 and TRBJ2-5; 8 bases fit TRBD2. The germline V gene encodes CDR1 SGHRS and CDR2 YFSETQ. The CDR3 consists of 15 residues. V shed 4 bases and J 0 bases; nucleotides not matched to a gene: 5. CDR3 loop: CASSLSGVYQETQYF. The CDR3 bases are TGCGCCAGCAGCCTTAGCGGGGTGTACCAAGAGACCCAGTACTTC.

This rearrangement joins TRBV6-5 to TRBJ1-2; no clear D. This CDR3 is built from 12 residues. V lost 6 bases and J 5 bases, leaving 10 bases between the germline ends. Germline V lookup: CDR1 MNHEY, CDR2 SVGAGI. DNA of the CDR3: TGTGCCAGCAGGAGTGATGTTTATGGCTACACCTTC. This sequence encodes CASRSDVYGYTF.

This clonotype has a handful of counts. This chain uses TRBV20-1 with TRBJ2-5; D perhaps matches TRBD2 (6 bases). Trimming left V 3 bases short and J 6 bases short, with 20 bases between. This CDR3 region has 15 residues. The germline CDR1 and CDR2 sequences are DFQATT and SNEGSKA (reference sequence). CDR3 nucleotides: TGCAGTGCTAGTCCGGGACTTCTAAAGAGGAAGACCCAGTACTTC. It codes for CSASPGLLKRKTQYF.

This clonotype was counted only a few times. This CDR3 reads CASSLAGVWTQYF. DNA for the CDR3: TGTGCCAGCAGCTTAGCGGGGGTCTGGACCCAGTACTTC. The chain carries TRBV11-2 and TRBJ2-5; a possible D gene is TRBD2 (6 bases). Germline values: CDR1 SGHAT, CDR2 FQNNGV. The CDR3 has 13 residues. Trimming took off 1 base at V and 7 bases at J, with 10 bases between the two ends. Full variable domain (outside the CDR3, taken from reference TRBV11-2 and TRBJ2-5): EAGVAQSPRYKIIEKRQSVAFWCNPISGHATLYWYQQILGQGPKLLIQFQNNGVVDDSQLPKDRFSAERLKGVDSTLKIQPAKLEDSAVYLCASSLAGVWTQYFGPGTRLLVL.

This clonotype was counted only a few times. The chain combines TRBV20-1 with TRBJ2-5; D gene uncertain. The V and J ends lost 5 bases and 0 bases respectively, with 13 bases between them. CDR1 and CDR2 from the germline V gene are DFQATT and SNEGSKA (reference sequence). This CDR3 is 14 amino acids long. The CDR3 sequence: CSARPPEYQETQYF. As DNA, the CDR3 is TGCAGTGCTCGGCCCCCAGAGTACCAAGAGACCCAGTACTTC.